Presented here are 9 T cell receptor beta chains from one specimen sequenced in a study of cytomegalovirus exposure and HLA in healthy donors. This PCR relied on a set of 60 Vbeta primers and 13 Jbeta primers. Only in-frame clones appear in the TCRdb table, and some are missing; sequencing was by immunoSEQ multiplex PCR. The repertoire holds 100,000 or so clones, with around 83% as singletons. The sample taken for sequencing was PBMCs. Source of these receptors: a man aged 30-40 years in good health and CMV-seronegative.

The gene calls are TRBV11-2 and TRBJ2-7; TRBD1 is a possible D gene (5 bases). The CDR3 consists of 16 residues. Deletions cut 4 bases from V and 3 bases from J, with 19 bases between. Germline V gene data show CDR1 as SGHAT and CDR2 as FQNNGV. The CDR3 here is CASSSTSGSGYYEQYF. The CDR3 nucleotides are TGTGCCAGCAGCTCAACCTCCGGGTCAGGGTACTACGAGCAGTACTTC.

This chain links TRBV7-6 with TRBJ2-7, with D perhaps TRBD2 (5 bases). There are 14 residues in the CDR3. Trimming removed 1 base at V and 3 bases at J, with 10 bases between. CDR1 SGHVS and CDR2 FNYEAQ come from the germline V gene. The CDR3 reads CASSLVWESYEQYF. CDR3 DNA sequence: TGTGCCAGCAGCTTAGTGTGGGAGAGCTACGAGCAGTACTTC. The whole variable domain, filled in from reference TRBV7-6 and TRBJ2-7, reads GAGVSQSPRYKVTKRGQDVALRCDPISGHVSLYWYRQALGQGPEFLTYFNYEAQQDKSGLPNDRFSAERPEGSISTLTIQRTEQRDSAMYRCASSLVWESYEQYFGPGTRLTVT.

The chain is built from TRBV30 and TRBJ2-5, with 7 bases that match TRBD2. The V gene end was trimmed by 2 bases and the J gene end by 4 bases; junction bases not matched to a gene: 1. This CDR3 is 12 amino acids long. Germline V gives CDR1 GTSNPN, CDR2 SVGIG (reference sequence). The CDR3 nucleotides are TGTGCCTGGAGTCCGGGGGGAGAGACCCAGTACTTC. The encoded protein is CAWSPGGETQYF.

The count of this clone is one. This chain joins TRBV5-6 and TRBJ1-6, with D hard to call. The germline V gene has CDR1 SGHDT and CDR2 YYEEEE. The CDR3 spans 16 residues. Trimming shortened V by 0 bases and J by 0 bases, and 7 bases separated the two germline ends. The CDR3 reads CASSLVGSSYNSPLHF. DNA for the CDR3: TGTGCCAGCAGCTTGGTGGGCAGCTCCTATAATTCACCCCTCCACTTT. The variable domain in full, completed from reference TRBV5-6 and TRBJ1-6, reads DAGVTQSPTHLIKTRGQQVTLRCSPKSGHDTVSWYQQALGQGPQFIFQYYEEEERQRGNFPDRFSGHQFPNYSSELNVNALLLGDSALYLCASSLVGSSYNSPLHFGNGTRLTVT.

J is TRBJ1-2 and V is TRBV6-5; 7 bases fit TRBD1. CDR3 length equals 14 residues. From germline, CDR1 is MNHEY and CDR2 SVGAGI. V was clipped by 6 bases and J by 5 bases; unmatched bases: 9. The CDR3 here is CASSRQGGGYGYTF. The CDR3 region has the DNA TGTGCCAGCAGCCGACAGGGCGGAGGGTATGGCTACACCTTC.

The chain couples TRBV9 to TRBJ1-1; unclear D gene. CDR1 SGDLS and CDR2 YYNGEE come from the germline V gene. The CDR3 loop spans 13 amino acids. Trimming left V 2 bases short and J 4 bases short, with 9 bases between. The CDR3 is CASSVVVGTEAFF. Here the CDR3 DNA reads TGTGCCAGCAGCGTGGTCGTCGGCACTGAAGCTTTCTTT.

This clone was observed a handful of times. V and J are TRBV6-6 and TRBJ2-7; D perhaps matches TRBD2 (5 bases). This CDR3 region has 13 residues. The ends were cut back, 0 bases at V and 3 bases at J, with 6 bases in the middle. CDR1 is MNHNY and CDR2 is SVGAGI in the germline V gene (reference sequence). The CDR3 loop is CASSYSGLYEQYF. DNA of the CDR3: TGTGCCAGCAGTTACTCCGGACTCTACGAGCAGTACTTC.

The chain joins TRBV10-3 to TRBJ1-5; TRBD1 might be the D (5 bases). Trimming shortened V by 2 bases and J by 0 bases, and 8 bases separated the two germline ends. The CDR3 has 15 amino acids. CDR1 and CDR2 (germline): ENHRY, SYGVKD. CDR3 bases: TGTGCCATCAGTGAGGGGGGGGTTAGCAATCAGCCCCAGCATTTT. Amino acid sequence: CAISEGGVSNQPQHF.

The V and J genes are TRBV7-9 and TRBJ1-6; weak D call: TRBD1 (6 bases). This CDR3 is 18 amino acids long. Germline V lookup: CDR1 SEHNR, CDR2 FQNEAQ (reference sequence). V lost 2 bases and J lost 0, with 14 bases in between. CDR3 DNA sequence: TGTGCCAGCAGCTTAAGCAAGGCAGGGGTCTCCTATAATTCACCCCTCCACTTT. Translated, it gives CASSLSKAGVSYNSPLHF.